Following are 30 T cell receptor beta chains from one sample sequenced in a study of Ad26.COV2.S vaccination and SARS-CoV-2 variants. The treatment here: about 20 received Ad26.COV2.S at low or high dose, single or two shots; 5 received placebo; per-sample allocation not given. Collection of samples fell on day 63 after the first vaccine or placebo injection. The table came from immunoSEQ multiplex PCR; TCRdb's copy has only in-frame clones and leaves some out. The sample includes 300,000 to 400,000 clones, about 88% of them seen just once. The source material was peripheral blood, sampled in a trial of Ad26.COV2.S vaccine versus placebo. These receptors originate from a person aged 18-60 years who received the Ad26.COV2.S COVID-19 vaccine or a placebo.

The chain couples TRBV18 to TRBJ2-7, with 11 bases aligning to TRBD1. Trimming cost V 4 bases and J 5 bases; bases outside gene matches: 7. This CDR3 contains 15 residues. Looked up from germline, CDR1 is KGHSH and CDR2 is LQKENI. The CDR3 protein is CASSLGQGATDEQYF. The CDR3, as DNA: TGTGCCAGCTCACTTGGACAGGGGGCGACTGACGAGCAGTACTTC.

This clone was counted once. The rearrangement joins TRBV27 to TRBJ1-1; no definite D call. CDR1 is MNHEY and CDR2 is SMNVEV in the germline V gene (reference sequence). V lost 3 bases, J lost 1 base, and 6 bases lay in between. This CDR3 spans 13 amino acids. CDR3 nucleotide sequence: TGTGCCAGCAGTTTCTTTCGGAACACTGAAGCTTTCTTT. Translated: CASSFFRNTEAFF.

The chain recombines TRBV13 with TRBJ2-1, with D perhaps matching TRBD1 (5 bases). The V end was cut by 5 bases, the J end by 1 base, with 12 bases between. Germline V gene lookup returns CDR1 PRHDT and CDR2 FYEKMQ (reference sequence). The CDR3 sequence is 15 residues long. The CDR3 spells CASSPGQGSYNEQFF. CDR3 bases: TGTGCCAGCAGCCCCGGGCAGGGTTCCTACAATGAGCAGTTCTTC.

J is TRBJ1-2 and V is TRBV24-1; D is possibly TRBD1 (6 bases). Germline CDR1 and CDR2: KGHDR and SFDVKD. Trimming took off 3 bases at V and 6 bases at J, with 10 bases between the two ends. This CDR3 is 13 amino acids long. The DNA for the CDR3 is TGTGCCACCAGTGATAGGACAGTTAATGGCTACACCTTC. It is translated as CATSDRTVNGYTF.

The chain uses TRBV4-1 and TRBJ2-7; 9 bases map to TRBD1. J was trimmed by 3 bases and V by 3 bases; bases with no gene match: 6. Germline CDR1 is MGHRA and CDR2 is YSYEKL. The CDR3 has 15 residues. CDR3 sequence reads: CASSHLGQGDYEQYF. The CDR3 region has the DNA TGCGCCAGCAGCCATCTGGGACAGGGAGACTACGAGCAGTACTTC.

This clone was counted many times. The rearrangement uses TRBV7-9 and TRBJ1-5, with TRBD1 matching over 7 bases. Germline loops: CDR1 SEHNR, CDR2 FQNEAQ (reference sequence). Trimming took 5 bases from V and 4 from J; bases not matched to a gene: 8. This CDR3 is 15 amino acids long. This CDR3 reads CASSPTGTPNQPQHF. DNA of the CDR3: TGTGCCAGCAGCCCGACAGGGACTCCTAATCAGCCCCAGCATTTT.

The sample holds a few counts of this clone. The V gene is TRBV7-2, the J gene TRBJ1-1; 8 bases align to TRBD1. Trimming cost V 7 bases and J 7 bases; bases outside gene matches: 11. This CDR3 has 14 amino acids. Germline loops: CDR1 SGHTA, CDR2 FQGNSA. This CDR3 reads CASTSQGQGLEAFF. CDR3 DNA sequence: TGTGCCAGCACCTCTCAAGGACAGGGCCTTGAAGCTTTCTTT.

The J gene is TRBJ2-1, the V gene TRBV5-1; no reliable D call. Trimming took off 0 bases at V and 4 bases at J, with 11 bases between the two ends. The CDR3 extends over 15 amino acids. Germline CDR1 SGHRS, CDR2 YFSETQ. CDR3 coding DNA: TGCGCCAGCAGCTTGGCCCCATCCTCTTACAATGAGCAGTTCTTC. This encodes CASSLAPSSYNEQFF.

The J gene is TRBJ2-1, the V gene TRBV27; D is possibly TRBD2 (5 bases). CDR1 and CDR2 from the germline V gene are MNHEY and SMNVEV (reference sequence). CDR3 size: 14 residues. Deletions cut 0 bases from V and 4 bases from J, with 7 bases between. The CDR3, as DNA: TGTGCCAGCAGTTTATCTCGGGGATACAATGAGCAGTTCTTC. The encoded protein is CASSLSRGYNEQFF.

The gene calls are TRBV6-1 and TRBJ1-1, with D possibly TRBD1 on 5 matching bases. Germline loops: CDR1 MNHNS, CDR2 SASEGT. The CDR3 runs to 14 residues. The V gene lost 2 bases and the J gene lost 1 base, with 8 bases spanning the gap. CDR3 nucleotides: TGTGCCAGCAGTGAAAAGACAGCGAACACTGAAGCTTTCTTT. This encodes CASSEKTANTEAFF.

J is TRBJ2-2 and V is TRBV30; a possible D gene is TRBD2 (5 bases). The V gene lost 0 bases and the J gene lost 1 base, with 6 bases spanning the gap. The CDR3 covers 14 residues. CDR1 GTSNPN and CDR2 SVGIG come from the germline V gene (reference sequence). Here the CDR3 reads CAWSVAVNTGELFF. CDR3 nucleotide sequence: TGTGCCTGGAGTGTAGCGGTGAACACCGGGGAGCTGTTTTTT. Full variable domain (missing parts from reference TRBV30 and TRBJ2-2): SQTIHQWPATLVQPVGSPLSLECTVEGTSNPNLYWYRQAAGRGLQLLFYSVGIGQISSEVPQNLSASRPQDRQFILSSKKLLLSDSGFYLCAWSVAVNTGELFFGEGSRLTVL.

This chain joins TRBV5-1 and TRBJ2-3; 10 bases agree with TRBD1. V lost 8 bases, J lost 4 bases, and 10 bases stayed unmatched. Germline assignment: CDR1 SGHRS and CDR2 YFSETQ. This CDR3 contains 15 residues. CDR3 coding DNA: TGCGCCAGTGGGACAGGGGTGAGGGGGGCAGATACGCAGTATTTT. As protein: CASGTGVRGADTQYF.

The CDR3 nucleotides read TGTGCCAGCAGCCCCTCTAGCGGGAGTGAGACCCAGTACTTC. Translation gives CASSPSSGSETQYF. The rearrangement links TRBV7-3 to TRBJ2-5; TRBD2 aligns across 10 bases. Germline V gene data show CDR1 as SGHTA and CDR2 as FQGTGA. This CDR3 is built from 14 residues. Trimming took 5 bases from V and 5 from J; bases not matched to a gene: 5.

DNA of the CDR3: TGTGCCAGCAGGGTTGCGGATGGCTACACCTTC. Translating gives CASRVADGYTF. The gene calls are TRBV28 and TRBJ1-2; D gene uncertain. The CDR3 loop spans 11 amino acids. V was clipped by 6 bases and J by 6 bases, with 8 bases between them. CDR1 MDHEN and CDR2 SYDVKM come from the germline V gene.

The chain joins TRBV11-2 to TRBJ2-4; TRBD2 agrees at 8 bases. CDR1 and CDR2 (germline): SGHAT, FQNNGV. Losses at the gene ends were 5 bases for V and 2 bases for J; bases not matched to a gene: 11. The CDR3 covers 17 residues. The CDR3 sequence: CASSLLTGGGSKNIQYF. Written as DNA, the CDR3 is TGTGCCAGCAGCCTTTTGACGGGAGGGGGTTCCAAAAACATTCAGTACTTC.

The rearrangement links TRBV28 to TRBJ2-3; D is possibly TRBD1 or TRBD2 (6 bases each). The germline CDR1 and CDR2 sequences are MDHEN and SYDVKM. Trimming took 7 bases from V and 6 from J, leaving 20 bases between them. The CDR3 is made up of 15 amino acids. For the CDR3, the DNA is TGTGCCAGCAACTTTCGGGGGCCCGGTTGGGATACGCAGTATTTT. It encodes CASNFRGPGWDTQYF.

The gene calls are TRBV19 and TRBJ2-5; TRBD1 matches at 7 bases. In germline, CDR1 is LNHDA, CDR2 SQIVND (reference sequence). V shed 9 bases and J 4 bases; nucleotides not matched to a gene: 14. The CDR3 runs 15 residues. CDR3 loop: CASSPRGQGRETQYF. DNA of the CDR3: TGTGCCAGCTCCCCTAGGGGGCAGGGGAGAGAGACCCAGTACTTC.

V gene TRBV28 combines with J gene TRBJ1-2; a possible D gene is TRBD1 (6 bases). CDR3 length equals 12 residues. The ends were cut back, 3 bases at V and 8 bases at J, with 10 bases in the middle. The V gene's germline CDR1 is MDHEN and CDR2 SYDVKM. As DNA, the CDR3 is TGTGCCAGCAGTTTCTGGAGGGGGGGCTACACCTTC. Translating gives CASSFWRGGYTF.

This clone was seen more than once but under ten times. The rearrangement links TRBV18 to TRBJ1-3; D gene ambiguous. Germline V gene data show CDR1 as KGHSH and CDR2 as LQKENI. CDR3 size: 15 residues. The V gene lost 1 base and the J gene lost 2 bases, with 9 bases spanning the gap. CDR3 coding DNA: TGTGCCAGCTCACCACAGGGAGTAGCTGGAAACACCATATATTTT. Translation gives CASSPQGVAGNTIYF.

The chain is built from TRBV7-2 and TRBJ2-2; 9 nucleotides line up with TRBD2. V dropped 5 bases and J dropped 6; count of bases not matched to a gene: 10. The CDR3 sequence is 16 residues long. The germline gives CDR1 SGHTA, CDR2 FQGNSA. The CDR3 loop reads CASSPPGLALAGELFF. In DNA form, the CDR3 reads TGTGCCAGCAGCCCGCCGGGACTAGCTCTCGCCGGGGAGCTGTTTTTT. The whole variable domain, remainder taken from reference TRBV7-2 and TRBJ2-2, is GAGVSQSPSNKVTEKGKDVELRCDPISGHTALYWYRQSLGQGLEFLIYFQGNSAPDKSGLPSDRFSAERTGGSVSTLTIQRTQQEDSAVYLCASSPPGLALAGELFFGEGSRLTVL.

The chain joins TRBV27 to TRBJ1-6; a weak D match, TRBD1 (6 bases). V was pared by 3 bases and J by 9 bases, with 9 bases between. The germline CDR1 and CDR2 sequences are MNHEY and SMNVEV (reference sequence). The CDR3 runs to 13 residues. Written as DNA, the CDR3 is TGTGCCAGCAGTTTTACAGGGTCTTCACCCCTCCACTTT. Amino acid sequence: CASSFTGSSPLHF.

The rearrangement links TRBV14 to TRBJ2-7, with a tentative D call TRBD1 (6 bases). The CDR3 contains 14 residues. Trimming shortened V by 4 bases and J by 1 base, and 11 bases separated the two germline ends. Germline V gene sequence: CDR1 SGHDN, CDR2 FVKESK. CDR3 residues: CASSRTGLSYEQYF. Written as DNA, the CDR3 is TGTGCCAGCAGCCGTACAGGGTTGTCCTACGAGCAGTACTTC.

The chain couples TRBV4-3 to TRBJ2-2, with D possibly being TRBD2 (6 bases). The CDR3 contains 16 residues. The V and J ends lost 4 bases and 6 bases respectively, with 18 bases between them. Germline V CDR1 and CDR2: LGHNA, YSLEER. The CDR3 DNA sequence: TGCGCCAGCAGCCCACGTAACGGGGGAGAGGCCGGGGAGCTGTTTTTT. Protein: CASSPRNGGEAGELFF.

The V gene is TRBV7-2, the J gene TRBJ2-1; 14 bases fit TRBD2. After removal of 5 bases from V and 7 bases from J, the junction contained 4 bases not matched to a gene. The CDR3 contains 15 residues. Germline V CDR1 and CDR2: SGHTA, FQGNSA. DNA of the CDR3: TGTGCCAGCAGCCCCGGACTAGCGGGAGGTAATGAGCAGTTCTTC. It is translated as CASSPGLAGGNEQFF.

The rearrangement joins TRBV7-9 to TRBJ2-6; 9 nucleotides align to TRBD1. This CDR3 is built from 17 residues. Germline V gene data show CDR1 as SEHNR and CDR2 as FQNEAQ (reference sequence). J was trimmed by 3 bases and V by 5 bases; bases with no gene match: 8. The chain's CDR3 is CASSTQGQGGGANVLTF. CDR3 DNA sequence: TGTGCCAGCAGCACTCAGGGACAGGGTGGTGGGGCCAACGTCCTGACTTTC.

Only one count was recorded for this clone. The CDR3 sequence is CASSSRWGEWDTQYF. In nucleotides, the CDR3 is TGTGCCAGCAGCTCCCGTTGGGGGGAATGGGATACGCAGTATTTT. The V gene is TRBV3-1 (or the pseudogene TRBV3-2), the J gene TRBJ2-3, with a tentative D call TRBD2 (6 bases). This CDR3 is built from 15 residues. V lost 5 bases and J 6 bases, leaving 18 bases between the germline ends. CDR1 and CDR2 (germline): LGHDT, YNNKEL (reference sequence).

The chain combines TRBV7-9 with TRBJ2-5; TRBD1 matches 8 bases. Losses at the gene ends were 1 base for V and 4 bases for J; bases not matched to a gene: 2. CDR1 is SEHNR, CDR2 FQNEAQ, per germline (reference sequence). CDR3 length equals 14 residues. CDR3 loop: CASSLGTGGETQYF. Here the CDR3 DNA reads TGTGCCAGCAGCTTAGGTACAGGGGGAGAGACCCAGTACTTC.

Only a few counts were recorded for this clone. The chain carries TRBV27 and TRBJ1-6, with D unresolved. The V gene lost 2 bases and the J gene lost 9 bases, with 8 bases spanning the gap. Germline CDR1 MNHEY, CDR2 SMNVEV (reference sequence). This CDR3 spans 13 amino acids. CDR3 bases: TGTGCCAGCAGTTTAGACTACCTTTCACCCCTCCACTTT. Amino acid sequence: CASSLDYLSPLHF.

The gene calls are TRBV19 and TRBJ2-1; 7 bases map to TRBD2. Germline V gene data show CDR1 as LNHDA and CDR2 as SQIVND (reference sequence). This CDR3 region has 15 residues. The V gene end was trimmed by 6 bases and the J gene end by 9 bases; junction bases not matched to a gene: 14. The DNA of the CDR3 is TGTGCCAGTAGAAGTCTGGGCGGGAGTTCCGGTGAGCAGTTCTTC. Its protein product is CASRSLGGSSGEQFF.

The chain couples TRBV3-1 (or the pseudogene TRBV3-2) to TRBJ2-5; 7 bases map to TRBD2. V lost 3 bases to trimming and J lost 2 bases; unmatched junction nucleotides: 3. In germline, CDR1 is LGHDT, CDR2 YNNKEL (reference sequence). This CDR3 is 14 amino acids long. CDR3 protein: CASSHWRGQETQYF. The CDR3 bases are TGTGCCAGCAGCCATTGGCGGGGGCAAGAGACCCAGTACTTC.